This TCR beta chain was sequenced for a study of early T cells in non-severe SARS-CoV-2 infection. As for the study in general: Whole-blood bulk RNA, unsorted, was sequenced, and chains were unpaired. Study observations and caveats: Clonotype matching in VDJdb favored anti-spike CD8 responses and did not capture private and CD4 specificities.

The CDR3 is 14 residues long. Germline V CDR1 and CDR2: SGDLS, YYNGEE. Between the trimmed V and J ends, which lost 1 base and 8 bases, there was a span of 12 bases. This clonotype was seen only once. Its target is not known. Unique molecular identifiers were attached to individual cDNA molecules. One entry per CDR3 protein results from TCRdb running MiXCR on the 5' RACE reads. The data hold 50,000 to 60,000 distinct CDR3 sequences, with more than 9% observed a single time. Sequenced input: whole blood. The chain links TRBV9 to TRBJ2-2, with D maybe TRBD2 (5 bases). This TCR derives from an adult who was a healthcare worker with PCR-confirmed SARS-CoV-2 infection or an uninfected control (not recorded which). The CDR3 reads CASSVTTGGGELFF. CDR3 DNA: TGTGCCAGCAGCGTAACTACCGGCGGGGGGGAGCTGTTTTTT.